Following are 31 T cell receptor beta chains from one sample sequenced in a study of T cells in Graves' hyperthyroidism and ophthalmopathy. Amplification targeted TCR beta CDR3 regions from RNA transcripts. The primer set for the first-round RT-PCR of the TCR CDR3 was HTBI. TCRdb passed the multiplex PCR reads through MiXCR, listing each CDR3 protein once. The sample records hundreds of thousands of distinct CDR3 sequences, around 15% being singletons. The material sequenced was blood. Every receptor here comes from a woman between 35 and 50 years old with Graves' ophthalmopathy.

The chain links TRBV7-2 to TRBJ2-1; 11 nucleotides align to TRBD2. This CDR3 comprises 15 residues. The germline V gene has CDR1 SGHTA and CDR2 FQGNSA. V trimming: 1 base; J trimming: 10 bases; junction bases outside the gene matches: 6. The CDR3 bases are TGTGCCAGCAGCTTAGAAAAGCTAGCGGGAGGCGAGCAGTTCTTC. This gives the protein CASSLEKLAGGEQFF.

This clonotype was counted at least ten times. The genes are TRBV5-1 and TRBJ2-1; TRBD2 might be the D (6 bases). Germline-derived CDR1 and CDR2 are SGHRS and YFSETQ. The CDR3 consists of 17 residues. Between the trimmed V and J ends, which lost 4 bases and 2 bases, there was a span of 19 bases. The CDR3 region is CASSPGERLPPYNEQFF. As DNA, the CDR3 is TGCGCCAGCAGCCCGGGGGAAAGGTTGCCTCCCTACAATGAGCAGTTCTTC.

The rearrangement joins TRBV29-1 to TRBJ2-3; 10 bases align to TRBD1. Germline V gene sequence: CDR1 SQVTM, CDR2 ANQGSEA. J gave up 4 bases and V 5 bases, and 3 bases lay outside the gene matches. The CDR3 sequence is 13 residues long. The CDR3 region is CSVYDRGPDTQYF. CDR3 coding DNA: TGCAGCGTTTATGACAGGGGGCCAGATACGCAGTATTTT.

The chain couples TRBV28 to TRBJ1-5; D is unclear. The germline V gene has CDR1 MDHEN and CDR2 SYDVKM. This CDR3 contains 13 residues. V shed 7 bases and J shed 9 bases, with 16 bases lying between them. CDR3 residues: CASTPMEGWPQHF. In nucleotides, the CDR3 is TGTGCCAGCACTCCTATGGAGGGTTGGCCCCAGCATTTT.

At least ten counts were recorded for this clonotype. This rearrangement joins TRBV7-3 to TRBJ2-1; D unresolved. Germline V gene lookup returns CDR1 SGHTA and CDR2 FQGTGA. V was cut by 5 bases and J by 9 bases, with 17 bases left in between. This CDR3 spans 14 amino acids. In DNA, the CDR3 is TGTGCCAGCAGCCAAACCAATCTCGTCAGTGAGCAGTTCTTC. Translating it yields CASSQTNLVSEQFF. The variable domain in full, completed from reference TRBV7-3 and TRBJ2-1, reads GAGVSQTPSNKVTEKGKYVELRCDPISGHTALYWYRQSLGQGPEFLIYFQGTGAADDSGLPNDRFFAVRPEGSVSTLKIQRTERGDSAVYLCASSQTNLVSEQFFGPGTRLTVL.

The CDR3, as DNA: TGCGCCAGCAGCTCGCTAGCGGGAGGTATCGATGAGCAGTTCTTC. It encodes CASSSLAGGIDEQFF. This chain connects TRBV5-1 to TRBJ2-1, with 11 positions matching TRBD2. The V segment lost 3 bases and the J segment 8 bases; nucleotides outside the gene matches: 7. Germline CDR1 SGHRS, CDR2 YFSETQ. The CDR3 consists of 15 residues.

This clonotype was counted ten times or more. CDR3 loop: CASSPEGEQETQYF. CDR3 nucleotide sequence: TGTGCCAGCAGCCCGGAGGGCGAACAAGAGACCCAGTACTTC. The V call is TRBV7-9, the J call TRBJ2-5; possible D gene TRBD2, 6 bases. The CDR3 covers 14 residues. Trimming took off 5 bases at V and 2 bases at J, with 12 bases between the two ends. Germline CDR1 is SEHNR and CDR2 is FQNEAQ (reference sequence).

The chain joins TRBV20-1 to TRBJ2-2; 8 nucleotides match TRBD2. The CDR3 is made up of 14 amino acids. Germline V gene sequence: CDR1 DFQATT, CDR2 SNEGSKA (reference sequence). V shed 4 bases, J shed 4 bases, and the junction held 5 bases outside the gene matches. CDR3 in DNA: TGCAGTGCTAAGGCGGGAGGTTTCACCGGGGAGCTGTTTTTT. Residues: CSAKAGGFTGELFF.

This clonotype was recorded a few times. The chain uses TRBV20-1 and TRBJ2-2; D unresolved. Trimming removed 6 bases from V and 1 base from J, with 15 bases in between. The CDR3 is made up of 15 amino acids. Germline V lookup: CDR1 DFQATT, CDR2 SNEGSKA (reference sequence). The CDR3: CSAMGTRRNTGELFF. Here the CDR3 DNA reads TGCAGTGCCATGGGTACACGCAGGAACACCGGGGAGCTGTTTTTT.

This chain joins TRBV20-1 and TRBJ2-1; maybe TRBD2 (5 bases). The CDR3 spans 14 residues. Germline values: CDR1 DFQATT, CDR2 SNEGSKA (reference sequence). Trimming took off 5 bases at V and 4 bases at J, with 15 bases between the two ends. The CDR3 DNA sequence: TGCAGTGCTGAACTAGATGGGATTTACAATGAGCAGTTCTTC. This sequence encodes CSAELDGIYNEQFF.

This clonotype has ten or more counts. The rearrangement joins TRBV11-2 to TRBJ1-3, with D tentatively TRBD1 (5 bases). The germline V gene has CDR1 SGHAT and CDR2 FQNNGV. This CDR3 spans 15 amino acids. V lost 5 bases to trimming and J lost 4 bases, with 15 bases between them. CDR3 protein: CASSPGHPLGNTIYF. CDR3 bases: TGTGCCAGCAGCCCCGGACACCCGCTGGGAAACACCATATATTTT.

This clonotype was detected many times. The chain carries TRBV18 and TRBJ2-3; a possible D gene is TRBD1 (7 bases). V lost 8 bases to trimming and J lost 4 bases, with 19 bases between them. Germline assignment: CDR1 KGHSH and CDR2 LQKENI. This CDR3 has 15 residues. The CDR3 coding sequence is TGTGCCAGCCGCGGGACAGCGGTGGTGGCAGATACGCAGTATTTT. It specifies CASRGTAVVADTQYF.

With regard to this clonotype: A read error may explain this, as a much larger clone is one base away. The chain joins TRBV15 to TRBJ2-7, with D perhaps matching TRBD1 (5 bases). CDR1 and CDR2 from the germline V gene are LNHNV and YYDKDF (reference sequence). The CDR3 consists of 14 residues. The CDR3 loop is CTTSSPSDKSEQYF. The CDR3 nucleotides are TGTACCACCAGCTCCCCGTCGGACAAGTCCGAGCAGTACTTC.

The CDR3, as DNA: TGTGCCACCAAGCGGGGGGGGGGTATCACAGATACGCAGTATTTT. It is translated as CATKRGGGITDTQYF. The chain uses TRBV19 and TRBJ2-3; 10 bases match TRBD2. Germline CDR1 is LNHDA and CDR2 is SQIVND (reference sequence). CDR3 length: 15 amino acids. Unmatched junction bases numbered 9, after V lost 10 bases and J lost 2 bases.

This clonotype was picked up many times. The CDR3 DNA is TGCGCCAGCAGCCCGGGACAGGGGGTCGATGGCTACACCTTC. Translation gives CASSPGQGVDGYTF. The chain uses TRBV5-1 and TRBJ1-2; TRBD1 aligns across 11 bases. Germline CDR1 and CDR2: SGHRS and YFSETQ. The ends lost 4 bases at V and 6 bases at J; junction bases unmatched: 5. This CDR3 comprises 14 residues.

This clonotype was detected many times. The V gene is TRBV5-1, the J gene TRBJ1-2, with D hard to call. The CDR3 runs 15 residues. The germline V and J ends were trimmed by 6 bases and 2 bases, with 17 bases remaining between them. Germline loops: CDR1 SGHRS, CDR2 YFSETQ. This CDR3 is CASTYGGGLNYGYTF. For the CDR3, the DNA is TGCGCCAGCACCTATGGAGGCGGCCTAAACTATGGCTACACCTTC.

The V call is TRBV2, the J call TRBJ2-3, with D unresolved. This CDR3 region has 15 residues. V was trimmed by 2 bases and J by 1 base, leaving 10 bases between them. Germline V gives CDR1 SNHLY, CDR2 FYNNEI. The CDR3 DNA reads TGTGCCAGCAGTGAATTTTTTGGAGGCACAGATACGCAGTATTTT. Translated: CASSEFFGGTDTQYF.

This chain joins TRBV5-1 and TRBJ2-5; D is perhaps TRBD1 (5 bases). The CDR3 is 14 amino acids. The germline V gene encodes CDR1 SGHRS and CDR2 YFSETQ. Between the trimmed V and J ends, which lost 2 bases and 4 bases, there was a span of 12 bases. CDR3 loop: CASSFREYRETQYF. CDR3 DNA: TGCGCCAGCAGCTTCAGGGAATACAGAGAGACCCAGTACTTC.

This clonotype was seen many times. Relative to the germline gene, one junction end is altered; a read error may explain this. The V and J genes are TRBV7-3 and TRBJ2-6; the D is unclear. Looked up from germline, CDR1 is SGHTA and CDR2 is FQGTGA. The CDR3 sequence is 15 residues long. The CDR3 bases are TGCGCCAGCAGCTTGTGGGGCTCTGGGGCCAACGTCCTGACTTTC. Translation gives CASSLWGSGANVLTF.

This chain joins TRBV5-4 and TRBJ1-1; no clear D. V was cut by 4 bases and J by 0 bases, with 13 bases left in between. The CDR3 extends over 15 amino acids. Germline-derived CDR1 and CDR2 are SGHNT and YYREEE (reference sequence). CDR3 amino acids: CASSTVGGLNTEAFF. The CDR3 region has the DNA TGTGCCAGCAGCACCGTTGGAGGGTTGAACACTGAAGCTTTCTTT.

The chain links TRBV7-3 to TRBJ2-1; D possibly corresponds to TRBD2 (5 bases). V was shortened by 5 bases and J by 5 bases, with 13 bases between the two germline ends. The CDR3 runs 14 residues. Germline V gene lookup returns CDR1 SGHTA and CDR2 FQGTGA. The CDR3 sequence is CASSGSSNNNEQFF. The DNA for the CDR3 is TGTGCCAGCAGCGGGAGTAGCAACAACAATGAGCAGTTCTTC. The variable domain in full, completed from reference TRBV7-3 and TRBJ2-1, reads GAGVSQTPSNKVTEKGKYVELRCDPISGHTALYWYRQSLGQGPEFLIYFQGTGAADDSGLPNDRFFAVRPEGSVSTLKIQRTERGDSAVYLCASSGSSNNNEQFFGPGTRLTVL.

The rearrangement links TRBV5-6 to TRBJ2-5; TRBD1 aligns across 7 bases. The CDR3 length is 14 residues. Unmatched junction bases numbered 3, after V lost 3 bases and J lost 1 base. Germline CDR1 is SGHDT and CDR2 is YYEEEE. In DNA, the CDR3 is TGTGCCAGCAGCTGGAACAGGGGCCAAGAGACCCAGTACTTC. Translating it yields CASSWNRGQETQYF.

This chain links TRBV10-3 with TRBJ2-1, with 11 bases matching TRBD2. The CDR3 has 15 residues. V lost 10 bases and J lost 8; bases outside the gene matches: 13. Looked up from germline, CDR1 is ENHRY and CDR2 is SYGVKD. The DNA of the CDR3 is TGTGCCACGAATGATATGCTAGCGGGGGGTGATGAGCAGTTCTTC. It translates to CATNDMLAGGDEQFF.

This clonotype was detected ten times or more. The chain links TRBV2 to TRBJ2-1; 8 bases match TRBD2. The CDR3 totals 14 residues. With V trimmed by 4 bases and J by 2 bases, 1 base remained unmatched. Germline V gene lookup returns CDR1 SNHLY and CDR2 FYNNEI. The CDR3 DNA follows: TGTGCCAGCAGTGCCGGGGGGGCCTACAATGAGCAGTTCTTC. Encoded protein: CASSAGGAYNEQFF.

This clonotype was observed at least ten times. The chain has TRBV6-8 and TRBJ2-7; D is perhaps TRBD1 (5 bases). With 7 bases removed from V and 1 base from J, the gap between germline ends came to 17 bases. The CDR3 loop spans 15 amino acids. Germline V CDR1 and CDR2: MNHGY, SAAAGT. The CDR3: CASTSTTVISYEQYF. DNA for the CDR3: TGTGCCAGCACCTCAACGACAGTTATATCCTACGAGCAGTACTTC.

The chain carries TRBV6-4 and TRBJ2-1; TRBD1 is a possible D gene (5 bases). Trimming shortened V by 2 bases and J by 11 bases, and 10 bases separated the two germline ends. CDR1 MRHNA and CDR2 SNTAGT come from the germline V gene. This CDR3 comprises 12 residues. In DNA, the CDR3 is TGTGCCAGCAGTGACGTACAGGCCCAGCAGTTCTTC. Its translation is CASSDVQAQQFF.

There are a few counts of this clonotype. The chain couples TRBV20-1 to TRBJ2-1; TRBD2 matches at 9 bases. This CDR3 has 16 amino acids. Per germline, CDR1 DFQATT and CDR2 SNEGSKA (reference sequence). V trimming: 4 bases; J trimming: 0 bases; junction bases outside the gene matches: 7. The CDR3 DNA follows: TGCAGTGCTACAGGACTAGCGACAAGCTCCTACAATGAGCAGTTCTTC. Residues: CSATGLATSSYNEQFF.

The rearrangement links TRBV20-1 to TRBJ2-5, with TRBD1 matching 10 bases. The CDR3 runs 16 residues. Germline-derived CDR1 and CDR2 are DFQATT and SNEGSKA (reference sequence). With 1 base clipped from V and 4 bases from J, the junction kept 9 bases outside the gene matches. The chain's CDR3 is CSARGAGTGARETQYF. The CDR3 DNA follows: TGCAGTGCTAGAGGTGCCGGGACAGGGGCAAGAGAGACCCAGTACTTC.

This clonotype was picked up many times. The chain employs TRBV9 and TRBJ1-1; 7 nucleotides agree with TRBD1. J gave up 8 bases and V 0 bases, and 10 bases lay outside the gene matches. CDR1 is SGDLS and CDR2 is YYNGEE in the germline V gene. CDR3 length: 15 amino acids. The CDR3, as DNA: TGTGCCAGCAGCGTAGCTAGGACAGGTCCCAACGAAGCTTTCTTT. Its protein is CASSVARTGPNEAFF. Drawing the rest from reference TRBV9 and TRBJ1-1, the complete variable domain is DSGVTQTPKHLITATGQRVTLRCSPRSGDLSVYWYQQSLDQGLQFLIQYYNGEERAKGNILERFSAQQFPDLHSELNLSSLELGDSALYFCASSVARTGPNEAFFGQGTRLTVV.

This clonotype was seen many times. The gene calls are TRBV7-8 and TRBJ2-1; possibly TRBD1 for D (6 bases). The CDR3 contains 15 residues. Germline CDR1 is SGHVS and CDR2 is FQNEAQ. V lost 2 bases to trimming and J lost 6 bases, with 14 bases between them. This chain's CDR3 is CASSLRVMDSNEQFF. CDR3 in DNA: TGTGCCAGCAGCTTACGAGTCATGGACAGCAATGAGCAGTTCTTC.

This clonotype was seen many times. The chain has TRBV7-2 and TRBJ2-7, with 8 bases aligning to TRBD2. The CDR3 has 15 residues. V lost 1 base to trimming and J lost 1 base; unmatched junction nucleotides: 3. Germline V gene sequence: CDR1 SGHTA, CDR2 FQGNSA. CDR3 loop: CASSLVSGASYEQYF. Written as DNA, the CDR3 is TGTGCCAGCAGCTTAGTTAGCGGGGCATCCTACGAGCAGTACTTC.